The source of this T cell receptor beta chain is a study of blood T cell repertoires in COVID-19. The wider study: COVID-19 samples collected from the United States, Italy and Spain covered acute and convalescent phases. PBMCs, B-cell-depleted T cells, or T cells were the source of the cDNA or gDNA that made up the material.

Clones were sequenced by immunoSEQ multiplex PCR, and TCRdb holds only the in-frame ones, with some missing. Here the sample spans roughly 210,000 clones, around 89% being singletons. Trimming removed 1 base at V and 3 bases at J, with 3 bases between. The CDR3 totals 12 residues. Germline lookup yields CDR1 MNHNS and CDR2 SASEGT. The receptor's source is a man aged 65 to 79 with acute or convalescent COVID-19. V is TRBV6-1 and J is TRBJ2-5, with unresolved D. Source material: peripheral blood. The CDR3 here is CASSEVKETQYF. CDR3 sequence (DNA): TGTGCCAGCAGTGAAGTAAAAGAGACCCAGTACTTC.